This T cell receptor beta chain was sequenced in a study of cytomegalovirus exposure and HLA in healthy donors. General observations from the study: Data from an earlier analysis indicated that most TCR beta V segments were productive either about 90% or about 30% of the time. The study labeled more than 150 TCR beta chains cytomegalovirus-associated.

Use of 60 Vbeta and 13 Jbeta primers characterized the PCR. Clones were sequenced by immunoSEQ multiplex PCR, and TCRdb holds only the in-frame ones, with some missing. The sample has about 160,000 clones, approximately 79% seen once. For this clone: What it binds is not known.

In germline, CDR1 is GTSNPN, CDR2 SVGIG (reference sequence). CDR3 length: 11 residues. V lost 2 bases and J 7 bases, leaving 8 bases between the germline ends. The receptor's source is a man in his 60s in good health and CMV-seronegative. The V gene is TRBV30, the J gene TRBJ1-1, with no clear D. Sequencing input: PBMCs. CDR3 sequence reads: CAWSTRIEAFF. The DNA for the CDR3 is TGTGCCTGGAGTACGCGGATTGAAGCTTTCTTT.